This T cell receptor beta chain was sequenced in a study of blood T cells in healthy people across ages. This CDR3 has 15 amino acids. The V segment lost 9 bases and the J segment 3 bases; nucleotides outside the gene matches: 8. CDR1 SGHRS and CDR2 YFSETQ come from the germline V gene. A second about 7 to 12 cycle PCR used barcoded and J-beta primers. TCRdb ran MiXCR on the 5' RACE reads and lists one entry per CDR3 protein. The table lists about 640,000 distinct CDR3 sequences, approximately 40% of them singletons, with about 32% in the top ten. Notes on this clonotype: What it recognizes is unknown.

Study-wide results and limits: The unknown donor CMV status may have confounded expanded clonotype changes. The fall in TCR beta diversity per million T cells was roughly linear with age. Both higher diversity and more naive CD4+ cells marked long-lived donors when set against aged donors.

Specimen: blood. The sequence derives from an elderly man in good health. V is TRBV5-1 and J is TRBJ1-5; 11 bases are a match to TRBD1. Here the CDR3 reads CATLRTGGHNQPQHF. Here the CDR3 DNA reads TGCGCCACCTTAAGGACAGGGGGCCACAATCAGCCCCAGCATTTT.